What follows describes a single T cell receptor (beta chain). These data are taken from a study of regulatory T cells in long-lasting Graves disease. This CDR3 contains 16 residues. V was pared by 10 bases and J by 4 bases, with 12 bases of the junction left unmatched. CDR1 and CDR2 (germline): KGHDR, SFDVKD. The time point denotes: newly diagnosed GD, antithyroid drugs for less than 3 months. Researchers made the TCR library from RNA that was extracted from PBMCs. Staff took roughly 9 milliliters of peripheral blood and put it into EDTA tubes. Combining iRepertoire HTBI primers with Arm-PCR of CDR3 regions, the authors built TCR beta libraries. TCRdb ran MiXCR on the multiplex PCR reads and lists one entry per CDR3 protein. The sample lists 400,000 to 500,000 distinct CDR3 sequences; 16% were seen once. These data were also reused for a study on T cells in Graves' hyperthyroidism and ophthalmopathy. That source notes: It was considered stable Graves' hyperthyroidism when ophthalmopathy did not progress within 18 months. The diagnostic basis comprised clinical symptoms, serum thyroxine and TRAb, thyroid ultrasound and orbital computed tomography.

The sequences come from peripheral blood mononuclear cells (PBMCs), collected at new diagnosis, from a patient treated with antithyroid drugs. The clonotype comes from a woman aged 30 to 39 with Graves disease. The chain links TRBV24-1 to TRBJ2-3, with TRBD1 matching over 11 bases. CDR3 amino acids: CATDAGQGVFADTQYF. As DNA, the CDR3 is TGTGCCACAGACGCGGGACAGGGGGTTTTCGCAGATACGCAGTATTTT.